This T cell receptor beta chain was recovered during a study of healthy donors' naive CD4 and CD8 T cells. Across the study: For TCR alpha, new primers spanned all functional IMGT alpha genes.

The CDR3 is made up of 23 amino acids. Germline CDR1 and CDR2: MNHNY and SVGAGI (reference sequence). With 5 bases clipped from V and 0 bases from J, the junction kept 27 bases outside the gene matches. TCR libraries were built from approximately 0.45 ug of total RNA by linear amplification. Original analysis: 86,000 or so TCR alpha transcripts were sequenced from four or five healthy donors. TCRdb fed the reads into MiXCR, producing one record per CDR3 protein. TCRdb's processing, not the study's, gives the V and J calls here. The table has 180,000 or so distinct CDR3 sequences, around 70% seen once. Study-wide points: The study did not address homeostatic proliferation effects in naive T cells. Negatively charged CDR3s marked CD8+ lineage; positively charged CDR3s marked CD4+ lineage.

With regard to this clonotype: The antigen is unknown.

The sequenced sample was naive CD4+ and CD8+ T cells sorted from blood, pooled from several donors. The chain employs TRBV6-6 and TRBJ2-1; 8 bases agree with TRBD1. The clonotype originates from a pool of human donors in good health; the sample pools cells from several healthy donors. The CDR3 DNA is TGTGCCAGCAGTCCCGCTATTTTAGCTAAAGACAGGGGCCTAAAGAGCTCCTACAATGAGCAGTTCTTC. Translation: CASSPAILAKDRGLKSSYNEQFF.